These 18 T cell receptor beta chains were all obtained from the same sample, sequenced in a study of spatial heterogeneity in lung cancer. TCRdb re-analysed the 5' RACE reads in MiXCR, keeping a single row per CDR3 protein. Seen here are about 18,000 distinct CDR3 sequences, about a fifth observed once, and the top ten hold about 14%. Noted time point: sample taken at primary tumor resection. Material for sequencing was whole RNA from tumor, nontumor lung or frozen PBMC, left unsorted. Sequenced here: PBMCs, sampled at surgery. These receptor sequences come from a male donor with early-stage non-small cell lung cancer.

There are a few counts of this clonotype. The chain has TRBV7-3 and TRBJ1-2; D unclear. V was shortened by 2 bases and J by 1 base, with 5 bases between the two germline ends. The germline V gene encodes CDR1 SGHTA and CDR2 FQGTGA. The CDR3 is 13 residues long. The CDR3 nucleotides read TGTGCCAGCAGCTTAGGCGGTAACTATGGCTACACCTTC. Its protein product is CASSLGGNYGYTF.

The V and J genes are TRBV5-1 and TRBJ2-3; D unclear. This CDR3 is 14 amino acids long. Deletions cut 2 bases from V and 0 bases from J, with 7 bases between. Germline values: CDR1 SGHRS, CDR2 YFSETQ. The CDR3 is CASSFPASTDTQYF. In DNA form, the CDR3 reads TGCGCCAGCAGCTTTCCAGCCAGCACAGATACGCAGTATTTT.

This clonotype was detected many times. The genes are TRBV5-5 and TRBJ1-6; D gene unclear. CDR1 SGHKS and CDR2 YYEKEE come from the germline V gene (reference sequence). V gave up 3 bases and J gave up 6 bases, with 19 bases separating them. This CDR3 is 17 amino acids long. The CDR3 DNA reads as TGTGCCAGCAGCTACCAGGCGTCCAGAGGTATTAATTCACCCCTCCACTTT. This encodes CASSYQASRGINSPLHF. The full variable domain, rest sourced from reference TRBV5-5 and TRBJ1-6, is DAGVTQSPTHLIKTRGQQVTLRCSPISGHKSVSWYQQVLGQGPQFIFQYYEKEERGRGNFPDRFSARQFPNYSSELNVNALLLGDSALYLCASSYQASRGINSPLHFGNGTRLTVT.

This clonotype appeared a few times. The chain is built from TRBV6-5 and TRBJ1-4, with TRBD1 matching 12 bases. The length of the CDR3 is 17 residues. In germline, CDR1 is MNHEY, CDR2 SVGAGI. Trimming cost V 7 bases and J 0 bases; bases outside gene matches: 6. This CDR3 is CASTRDRGHATNEKLFF. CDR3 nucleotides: TGTGCCAGCACGCGGGACAGGGGGCATGCAACTAATGAAAAACTGTTTTTT.

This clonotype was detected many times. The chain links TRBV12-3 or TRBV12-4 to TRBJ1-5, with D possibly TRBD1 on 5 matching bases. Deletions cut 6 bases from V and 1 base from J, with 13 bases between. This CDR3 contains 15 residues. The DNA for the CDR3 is TGTGCCAGCAGGAAAGGGGTAGGGAGCAATCAGCCCCAGCATTTT. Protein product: CASRKGVGSNQPQHF.

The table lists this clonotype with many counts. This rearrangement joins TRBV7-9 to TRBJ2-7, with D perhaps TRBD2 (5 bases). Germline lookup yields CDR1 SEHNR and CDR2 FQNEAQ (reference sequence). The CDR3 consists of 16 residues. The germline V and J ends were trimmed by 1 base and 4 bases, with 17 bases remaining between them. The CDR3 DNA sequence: TGTGCCAGCAGCTTAGTAGGGCTCGGGAACGAATACGAGCAGTACTTC. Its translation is CASSLVGLGNEYEQYF.

The CDR3 bases are TGTGCCAGCAGCTTAGTGGGGGAAAGCACAGATACGCAGTATTTT. Its translation is CASSLVGESTDTQYF. The rearrangement links TRBV7-3 to TRBJ2-3, with D possibly being TRBD1 or TRBD2 (5 bases each). Trimming took 2 bases from V and 0 from J, leaving 9 bases between them. The germline V gene encodes CDR1 SGHTA and CDR2 FQGTGA. The CDR3 is 15 amino acids.

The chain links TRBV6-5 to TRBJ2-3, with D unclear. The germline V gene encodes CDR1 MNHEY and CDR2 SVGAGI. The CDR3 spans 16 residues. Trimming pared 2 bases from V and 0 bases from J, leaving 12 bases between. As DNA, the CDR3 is TGTGCCAGCAGTTACCCACTCAAACAAAGCACAGATACGCAGTATTTT. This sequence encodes CASSYPLKQSTDTQYF.

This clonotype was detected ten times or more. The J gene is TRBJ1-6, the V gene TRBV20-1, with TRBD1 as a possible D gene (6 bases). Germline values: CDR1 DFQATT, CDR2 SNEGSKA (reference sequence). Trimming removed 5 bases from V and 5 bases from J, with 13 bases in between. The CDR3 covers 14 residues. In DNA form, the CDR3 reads TGCAGTGCTCTAAAAGGGGGGAATAATTCACCCCTCCACTTT. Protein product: CSALKGGNNSPLHF.

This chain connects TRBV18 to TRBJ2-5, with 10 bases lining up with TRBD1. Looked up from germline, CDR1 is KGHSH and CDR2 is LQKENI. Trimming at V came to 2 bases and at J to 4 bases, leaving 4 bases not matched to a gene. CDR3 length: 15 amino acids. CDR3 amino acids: CASSPGDRGRETQYF. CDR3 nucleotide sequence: TGTGCCAGCTCACCAGGGGACAGGGGTAGAGAGACCCAGTACTTC.

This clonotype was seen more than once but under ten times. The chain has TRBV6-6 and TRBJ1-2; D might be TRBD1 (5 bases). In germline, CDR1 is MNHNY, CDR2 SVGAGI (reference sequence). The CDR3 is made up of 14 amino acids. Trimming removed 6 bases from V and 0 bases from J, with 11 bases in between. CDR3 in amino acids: CASSNDSPNYGYTF. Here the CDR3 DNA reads TGTGCCAGCAGCAACGACAGCCCTAACTATGGCTACACCTTC.

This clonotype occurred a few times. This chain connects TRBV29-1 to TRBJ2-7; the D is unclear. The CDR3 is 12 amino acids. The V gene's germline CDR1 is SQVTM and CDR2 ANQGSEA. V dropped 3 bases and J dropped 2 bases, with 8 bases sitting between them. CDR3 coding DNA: TGCAGCGTTGAGTTGACCGCCTACGAGCAGTACTTC. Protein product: CSVELTAYEQYF.

The CDR3 protein is CASSTSGTGISYEQYF. The CDR3 nucleotides read TGTGCCAGTAGTACCTCCGGGACAGGGATCTCCTACGAGCAGTACTTC. This chain uses TRBV19 with TRBJ2-7; 9 bases agree with TRBD1. Germline V gene lookup returns CDR1 LNHDA and CDR2 SQIVND (reference sequence). CDR3 size: 16 residues. Germline trimming cut 4 bases from V and 0 bases from J; bases unmatched to any gene: 7.

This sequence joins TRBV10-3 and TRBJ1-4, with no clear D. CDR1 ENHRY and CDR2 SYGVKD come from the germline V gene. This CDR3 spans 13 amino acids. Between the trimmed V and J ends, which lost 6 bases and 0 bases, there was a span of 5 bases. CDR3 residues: CAISMATNEKLFF. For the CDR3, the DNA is TGTGCCATCAGCATGGCAACTAATGAAAAACTGTTTTTT.

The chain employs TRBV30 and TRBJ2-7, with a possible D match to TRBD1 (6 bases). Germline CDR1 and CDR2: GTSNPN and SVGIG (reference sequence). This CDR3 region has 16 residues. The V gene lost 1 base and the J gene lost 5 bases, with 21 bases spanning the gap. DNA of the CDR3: TGTGCCTGGAGTGGGGGGTTGGGACCACAGGGAAACGAGCAGTACTTC. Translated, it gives CAWSGGLGPQGNEQYF. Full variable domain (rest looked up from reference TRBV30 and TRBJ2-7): SQTIHQWPATLVQPVGSPLSLECTVEGTSNPNLYWYRQAAGRGLQLLFYSVGIGQISSEVPQNLSASRPQDRQFILSSKKLLLSDSGFYLCAWSGGLGPQGNEQYFGPGTRLTVT.

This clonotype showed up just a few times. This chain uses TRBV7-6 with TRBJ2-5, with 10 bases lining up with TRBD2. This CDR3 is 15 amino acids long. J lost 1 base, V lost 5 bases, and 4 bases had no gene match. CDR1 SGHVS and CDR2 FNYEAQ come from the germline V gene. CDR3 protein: CASSNSGGPQETQYF. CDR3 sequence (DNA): TGTGCCAGCAGCAATAGCGGGGGGCCCCAAGAGACCCAGTACTTC.

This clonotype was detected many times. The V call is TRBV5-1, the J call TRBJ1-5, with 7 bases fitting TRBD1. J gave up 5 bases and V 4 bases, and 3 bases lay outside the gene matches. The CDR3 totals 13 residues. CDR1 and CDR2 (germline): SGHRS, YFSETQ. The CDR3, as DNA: TGCGCCAGCAGCGCCACAGGGGATCAGCCCCAGCATTTT. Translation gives CASSATGDQPQHF.

CDR3 protein: CASRDLLNSPLHF. CDR3 bases: TGTGCCAGCCGGGACTTACTAAATTCACCCCTCCACTTT. The chain is built from TRBV19 and TRBJ1-6; a possible D gene is TRBD1 (5 bases). The length of the CDR3 is 13 residues. Germline loops: CDR1 LNHDA, CDR2 SQIVND (reference sequence). Trimming took 9 bases from V and 7 from J, leaving 13 bases between them.